One TCR beta chain is described in this entry. Methods used by the authors: Reference gene primer amplification gave nucleated cell count estimates. Libraries were prepared by immunoSEQ multiplex PCR; TCRdb keeps only in-frame clonotypes and omits some of them. V, J and clone size are taken as reported in that table, and D and trimming were inferred from the DNA itself. This table holds 300,000 to 350,000 clones, roughly nine tenths found once. All exposed participants met a person with COVID-19 within 2 weeks before entering the study. This entry belongs to a study of blood T cell repertoires in COVID-19. Looking at the study overall: PBMCs, B-cell-depleted T cells, or T cells were the source of the cDNA or gDNA that made up the material.

The CDR3 totals 13 residues. The V end was cut by 1 base, the J end by 5 bases, with 9 bases between. Germline CDR1 and CDR2: KGHSH and LQKENI. The specimen sequenced was PBMCs or T cells enriched from blood (not recorded which). This TCR was recovered from a woman younger than 45 who had been exposed to COVID-19. V and J are TRBV18 and TRBJ2-7, with a possible D match to TRBD1 (5 bases). CDR3 DNA sequence: TGTGCCAGCTCACCACAGCCAGGGAACGAGCAGTACTTC. It yields the protein CASSPQPGNEQYF.